The 14 T cell receptor beta chains given below trace back to one sample, sequenced in a study of regulatory T cells in long-lasting Graves disease. To make TCR beta libraries, researchers used iRepertoire HTBI primers and Arm-PCR of CDR3 regions. One entry per CDR3 protein, called by TCRdb with MiXCR from the multiplex PCR reads. The sample has about 350,000 distinct CDR3 sequences, 15% to 20% seen once; the top ten hold about 19%. Time point described: newly diagnosed GD, antithyroid drugs for less than 3 months. The TCR library used RNA extracted from PBMCs. These same data were also listed under a study on T cells in Graves' hyperthyroidism and ophthalmopathy.

Sample: peripheral blood mononuclear cells (PBMCs), taken at new diagnosis, from a patient treated with antithyroid drugs. Receptor source: a woman aged 18-30 years with Graves disease.

At least ten counts were recorded for this clonotype. One end of the junction varies from germline; a read error may be responsible. The chain recombines TRBV7-9 with TRBJ2-2; D ambiguous. The CDR3 sequence is 14 residues long. The germline CDR1 and CDR2 sequences are SEHNR and FQNEAQ (reference sequence). This CDR3 reads CASRLAWDTGELFF. In DNA form, the CDR3 reads TGTGCCAGCCGCTTGGCGTGGGACACCGGGGAGCTGTTTTTT.

This clonotype was detected ten times or more. The V call is TRBV9, the J call TRBJ2-7, with TRBD2 identical over 7 bases. The trim removed 0 bases at V and 3 bases at J, leaving 3 bases unmatched. CDR3 length: 14 amino acids. The germline CDR1 and CDR2 sequences are SGDLS and YYNGEE. The CDR3 is CASSVGEGNYEQYF. In nucleotides, the CDR3 is TGTGCCAGCAGCGTAGGGGAGGGGAACTACGAGCAGTACTTC. Supplemented by reference TRBV9 and TRBJ2-7, the full variable domain reads DSGVTQTPKHLITATGQRVTLRCSPRSGDLSVYWYQQSLDQGLQFLIQYYNGEERAKGNILERFSAQQFPDLHSELNLSSLELGDSALYFCASSVGEGNYEQYFGPGTRLTVT.

About this clonotype: This may be a read error, as it is one base from a much larger clone. J is TRBJ1-3 and V is TRBV12-3 or TRBV12-4; 7 bases line up with TRBD1. J was trimmed by 1 base and V by 6 bases; bases with no gene match: 3. This CDR3 has 14 residues. The CDR3 is CASSPDRSGNTIYF. The CDR3 DNA is TGTGCCAGCAGCCCGGACAGGTCTGGAAACACCATATATTTT.

The chain has TRBV6-6 and TRBJ1-3; TRBD1 might be the D (5 bases). V dropped 0 bases and J dropped 7 bases, with 16 bases sitting between them. The CDR3 is 16 amino acids. The V gene's germline CDR1 is MNHNY and CDR2 SVGAGI (reference sequence). The CDR3 protein is CASSYSAGFGGNTIYF. The CDR3 nucleotides are TGTGCCAGCAGTTACTCGGCAGGGTTCGGTGGGAACACCATATATTTT.

The V gene is TRBV6-2 or TRBV6-3, the J gene TRBJ1-3, with 7 bases fitting TRBD1. The CDR3 runs 13 residues. Germline V lookup: CDR1 MNHEY, CDR2 SVGEGT. V dropped 10 bases and J dropped 3; count of bases not matched to a gene: 6. CDR3 protein: CATMTGNGNTIYF. The CDR3 DNA sequence: TGTGCCACCATGACAGGGAATGGAAACACCATATATTTT.

This clonotype was observed at least ten times. V usage is TRBV7-9 and J usage is TRBJ2-1; no definite D call. The V and J ends lost 0 bases and 8 bases respectively, with 11 bases between them. This CDR3 region has 14 residues. Germline CDR1 and CDR2: SEHNR and FQNEAQ (reference sequence). The CDR3 DNA is TGTGCCAGCAGCTTAGCGCCAGGCGGCGATGAGCAGTTCTTC. Its protein is CASSLAPGGDEQFF. Supplemented by reference TRBV7-9 and TRBJ2-1, the full variable domain reads DTGVSQNPRHKITKRGQNVTFRCDPISEHNRLYWYRQTLGQGPEFLTYFQNEAQLEKSRLLSDRFSAERPKGSFSTLEIQRTEQGDSAMYLCASSLAPGGDEQFFGPGTRLTVL.

This clonotype was counted ten times or more. The CDR3 region is CASSSGEGLEQYF. CDR3 sequence (DNA): TGTGCCAGCAGCTCCGGGGAGGGTCTCGAGCAGTACTTC. This sequence joins TRBV7-2 and TRBJ2-7; 7 positions match TRBD2. The J segment lost 6 bases and the V segment lost 4 bases, leaving 6 bases of the junction unmatched. This CDR3 has 13 amino acids. Germline V gene lookup returns CDR1 SGHTA and CDR2 FQGNSA.

This clonotype was detected many times. The chain has TRBV10-3 and TRBJ2-5; perhaps D is TRBD1 or TRBD2 (5 bases each). Trimming removed 4 bases at V and 5 bases at J, with 11 bases between. Germline CDR1 reads ENHRY; CDR2 reads SYGVKD. The CDR3 has 13 amino acids. CDR3 coding DNA: TGTGCCATCAGTGTCTCGGGGCCCGAGACCCAGTACTTC. Amino acid sequence: CAISVSGPETQYF.

This clonotype was seen many times. The junction shows a germline mismatch at one end, possibly a read error. This chain joins TRBV6-2 or TRBV6-3 and TRBJ1-1; TRBD1 agrees at 8 bases. The CDR3 consists of 14 residues. Germline values: CDR1 MNHEY, CDR2 SVGEGT. The CDR3 bases are TGCGCCAGCAGTGATCAGGGGGCGAATACAGAAGCTTTCTTT. As protein: CASSDQGANTEAFF.

The gene calls are TRBV5-1 and TRBJ2-2; the match to TRBD1 covers 11 bases. Germline CDR1 reads SGHRS; CDR2 reads YFSETQ. CDR3 size: 16 residues. The junction had 2 bases not matched to a gene; V was cut back by 0 bases and J by 4 bases. The CDR3 region has the DNA TGCGCCAGCAGCTTGGATGGACAGGGGGCCACCGGGGAGCTGTTTTTT. This gives the protein CASSLDGQGATGELFF. The full variable domain, completed using reference TRBV5-1 and TRBJ2-2, is KAGVTQTPRYLIKTRGQQVTLSCSPISGHRSVSWYQQTPGQGLQFLFEYFSETQRNKGNFPGRFSGRQFSNSRSEMNVSTLELGDSALYLCASSLDGQGATGELFFGEGSRLTVL.

This clonotype came up a few times. The chain couples TRBV29-1 to TRBJ2-5; D assignment may be TRBD1 or TRBD2 (5 bases each). The CDR3 contains 14 residues. With 5 bases removed from V and 5 bases from J, the gap between germline ends came to 18 bases. Germline lookup yields CDR1 SQVTM and CDR2 ANQGSEA. DNA for the CDR3: TGCAGCGTTCCCCTCGGGACCCTCGCGGAGACCCAGTACTTC. Residues: CSVPLGTLAETQYF.

The chain couples TRBV11-2 to TRBJ2-3, with 10 bases aligning to TRBD2. From germline, CDR1 is SGHAT and CDR2 FQNNGV. V gave up 2 bases and J gave up 6 bases; unmatched junction bases: 8. This CDR3 has 16 amino acids. CDR3 sequence reads: CASSLRAGGPRDTQYF. CDR3 nucleotide sequence: TGTGCCAGCAGCTTACGAGCGGGAGGGCCCAGGGATACGCAGTATTTT.

This clonotype has at least ten counts. The CDR3 here is CASSVEGMNTEAFF. CDR3 in DNA: TGTGCCAGCAGCGTAGAGGGAATGAACACTGAAGCTTTCTTT. V gene TRBV9 combines with J gene TRBJ1-1; no definite D call. V was cut by 0 bases and J by 0 bases, with 6 bases left in between. The germline V gene encodes CDR1 SGDLS and CDR2 YYNGEE. CDR3 length equals 14 residues.

This clonotype was recorded at least ten times. This chain connects TRBV14 to TRBJ1-5, with a possible D match to TRBD1 (5 bases). Germline values: CDR1 SGHDN, CDR2 FVKESK. CDR3 length: 13 residues. Deletions cut 3 bases from V and 9 bases from J, with 12 bases between. The CDR3 region is CASSQGGDRPQHF. DNA for the CDR3: TGTGCCAGCAGCCAGGGGGGTGATAGGCCCCAGCATTTT. Using reference TRBV14 and TRBJ1-5 for the parts outside the CDR3, the full variable domain is EAGVTQFPSHSVIEKGQTVTLRCDPISGHDNLYWYRRVMGKEIKFLLHFVKESKQDESGMPNNRFLAERTGGTYSTLKVQPAELEDSGVYFCASSQGGDRPQHFGDGTRLSIL.